This is a list of T cell receptor beta chains from one sample in a study of T cells in Graves' hyperthyroidism and ophthalmopathy. TCRdb re-called the multiplex PCR reads through MiXCR, storing one row per CDR3 protein. This table holds about 420,000 distinct CDR3 sequences, roughly 14% found once. The sequencing sample was made of blood. The receptors were sampled from a young woman with Graves' hyperthyroidism. CDR3s include the opening cysteine and the closing phenylalanine or tryptophan. The order of the fields is V gene, CDR3 protein.

TRBV6-1	CASIPGQGWNTEAFF
TRBV29-1	CSVEVGENQPQHF
TRBV29-1	CSATASGGPNEQFF
TRBV19	CASSPRQGSPLHF
TRBV11-2	CASSSNRGPNYGYTF
TRBV11-3	CASSPTGTNSPLHF
TRBV3-1	CASSRQGTNYEQYF
TRBV7-9	CASSSVRVGFF
TRBV18	CASSPGTGTSPLHF
TRBV11-2	CASSIELAGPYEQYF
TRBV5-6	CASSLGQAGYTF
TRBV20-1	CSAGRFNQPQHF
TRBV5-4	CASSRTGVHEQYF
TRBV2	CASSEVVTVNEQYF
TRBV9	CASSVERDYPAGEQYF
TRBV9	CASSVGRGLGTEAFF
TRBV20-1	CSVPSGRVGNEQFF
TRBV28	CASSQQHSAGNTIYF
TRBV3-1	CASSYGQGEAYGYTF
TRBV20-1	CSAPGLAGGSWETQYF
TRBV5-1	CASSLTSGVPPNEQFF
TRBV12-3/TRBV12-4	CASSSGTATMNTEAFF
TRBV6-5	CASNYASGGDSGANVLTF
TRBV20-1	CSARDFAGGVKATDTQYF
TRBV4-1	CASSHPTSGQETQYF
TRBV5-1	CASSLETGGPYNEQFF
TRBV12-3/TRBV12-4	CASSLGDPVSYEQYF
TRBV5-1	CASSLKAEDYGYTF
TRBV19	CASSLGQLNTEAFF
TRBV12-3/TRBV12-4	CASGQGAISKGGETQYF
TRBV12-3/TRBV12-4	CASSAPPDGIYGYTF
TRBV20-1	CSARDVAGESYEQYF
TRBV5-1	CASSRGQIDSGNTIYF
TRBV5-6	CASRYTGAGAKNIQYF
TRBV3-1	CASSQSTSRLDTQYF
TRBV24-1	CATSSGTLNQPQHF
TRBV2	CASSVSNNYGYTF
TRBV28	CASSSYRISPLHF
TRBV6-1	CASSGPGRLPYSNQPQHF
TRBV18	CASSPPGTGEVDEQYF
TRBV19	CASTPWTKGGNQPQHF
TRBV9	CASSARSAGDTQYF
TRBV29-1	CSVPVIGTGELFF
TRBV18	CASSPGPIDTQYF
TRBV9	CASSPRMISGGASYNEQFF
TRBV3-1	CASSQGAYVNAQGYEQYF
TRBV19	CASSIHRGTTNYGYTF
TRBV19	CASSIDKEGVSSYNEQFF
TRBV6-1	CASSEWGETDTQYF
TRBV20-1	CSAYRGGSYEQYF
TRBV30	CAWRRYQGGTEAFF
TRBV2	CASSRQVGRDTQYF
TRBV28	CASSPPALGAVNEQYF
TRBV28	CASSSRGNSGRGHEQFF
TRBV11-2	CASSLGGGGTIYF
TRBV12-3/TRBV12-4	CASIDGWEETQYF
TRBV5-1	CASSPGDWYEQYF
TRBV11-2	CASSLASGSFNEQFF
TRBV2	CASSERSVRYQPQHF